Following are 4 T cell receptor beta chains from one sample sequenced in a study of Graves' ophthalmopathy and Graves' hyperthyroidism. Amplifying from RNA transcripts, the study obtained TCR beta CDR3 regions. An initial RT-PCR round employing HTBI primers preceded a second-round multiplex PCR. Each CDR3 protein is one row after TCRdb ran MiXCR on the multiplex PCR reads. Of about 1.1 million distinct CDR3 sequences in the sample, about two fifths were seen once. The sample comprised peripheral blood or thyroid tissue (not recorded which). Receptors were obtained from an adult man with Graves' hyperthyroidism.

The chain combines TRBV7-9 with TRBJ2-2, with 9 positions matching TRBD2. V shed 5 bases and J 6 bases; nucleotides not matched to a gene: 16. The CDR3 sequence is 18 residues long. The V gene's germline CDR1 is SEHNR and CDR2 FQNEAQ (reference sequence). The CDR3 nucleotides are TGTGCCAGCAGCCAAGATCCCCCCCTAGCGGGGAGGGCCGGGGAGCTGTTTTTT. This sequence encodes CASSQDPPLAGRAGELFF.

This clonotype came up many times. The chain employs TRBV19 and TRBJ1-2, with no clear D. The CDR3 extends over 13 amino acids. Trimming cost V 7 bases and J 6 bases, with 15 bases left between them. Germline V gives CDR1 LNHDA, CDR2 SQIVND (reference sequence). The CDR3 region has the DNA TGTGCCAGTACCCCCGGGAGGGATCATGGCTACACCTTC. This codes for CASTPGRDHGYTF.

For this clonotype: Relative to the germline gene, one junction end is altered; a read error may explain this. The V gene is TRBV25-1, the J gene TRBJ1-4; D remains unclear. In germline, CDR1 is MGHDK, CDR2 SYGVNS. This CDR3 has 14 amino acids. CDR3 bases: TGTACCAGCAGAGAAGGAGGGCGTAATGAAAAACTGTTTTTT. As protein: CTSREGGRNEKLFF.

This clonotype was detected only a few times. V usage is TRBV7-9 and J usage is TRBJ1-3, with no clear D. The CDR3 has 12 amino acids. Germline values: CDR1 SEHNR, CDR2 FQNEAQ (reference sequence). The V end lost 6 bases, the J end lost 7 bases, and 10 bases lay between the germline ends. CDR3 amino acids: CASRRERNTIYF. The CDR3 nucleotides are TGTGCCAGCAGACGGGAGCGGAACACCATATATTTT.